Below, 11 T cell receptor beta chains from the same sample are listed, as sequenced in a study of T cell repertoires in cytomegalovirus infection. TCRdb redid the calling of the reads with MiXCR, one entry per CDR3 protein. The table records around 95,000 distinct CDR3 sequences, approximately 30% of them present only once. No cognate antigen is known for these TCRs. This sample comprised CD8+ T cells from cultured PBMCs, obtained from culture after CMV antigen stimulation. The source of these receptors is a human donor in good health (CMV status not recorded). Some clones in this sample may be carry-over from other donors' samples.

This clonotype was seen repeatedly, ten times or more. The chain carries TRBV7-6 and TRBJ2-5, with 14 bases matching TRBD2. This CDR3 is built from 17 residues. Germline CDR1 SGHVS, CDR2 FNYEAQ. Trimming cost V 5 bases and J 3 bases; bases outside gene matches: 8. Here the CDR3 reads CASSPGLAGVGEETQYF. The CDR3 DNA follows: TGTGCCAGCAGCCCGGGACTAGCGGGGGTTGGAGAAGAGACCCAGTACTTC.

This clonotype appeared many times. The V gene is TRBV7-8, the J gene TRBJ1-3; no clear D gene. Per germline, CDR1 SGHVS and CDR2 FQNEAQ. V lost 0 bases, J lost 4 bases, and 7 bases lay in between. The CDR3 has 14 residues. This chain's CDR3 is CASSLAGPGNTIYF. The CDR3, as DNA: TGTGCCAGCAGCTTAGCCGGGCCAGGAAACACCATATATTTT.

The chain recombines TRBV6-1 with TRBJ1-1; D gene ambiguous. V lost 6 bases and J lost 4, with 12 bases in between. Germline assignment: CDR1 MNHNS and CDR2 SASEGT. The CDR3 totals 13 residues. CDR3 in amino acids: CASRTGLVTEAFF. CDR3 in DNA: TGTGCCAGCAGAACCGGACTGGTCACTGAAGCTTTCTTT.

V gene TRBV13 combines with J gene TRBJ2-5; D unclear. The CDR3 has 14 amino acids. Germline CDR1 reads PRHDT; CDR2 reads FYEKMQ (reference sequence). With 2 bases removed from V and 1 base from J, the gap between germline ends came to 8 bases. CDR3 coding DNA: TGTGCCAGCAGCTTAATGCGGTCCCAAGAGACCCAGTACTTC. Its translation: CASSLMRSQETQYF.

Only a few counts were recorded for this clonotype. The chain carries TRBV2 and TRBJ1-5; D is unresolved. From germline, CDR1 is SNHLY and CDR2 FYNNEI. This CDR3 region has 13 residues. Trimming took off 0 bases at V and 7 bases at J, with 7 bases between the two ends. The CDR3, as DNA: TGTGCCAGCAGTGAAGCCAGGACCCAGCCCCAGCATTTT. This translates into CASSEARTQPQHF. Full variable domain (rest looked up from reference TRBV2 and TRBJ1-5): EPEVTQTPSHQVTQMGQEVILRCVPISNHLYFYWYRQILGQKVEFLVSFYNNEISEKSEIFDDQFSVERPDGSNFTLKIRSTKLEDSAMYFCASSEARTQPQHFGDGTRLSIL.

A note on this clonotype: This could be a read error, since a much larger clone is one nucleotide away. The chain uses TRBV7-6 and TRBJ2-3; 8 bases map to TRBD1. Germline lookup yields CDR1 SGHVS and CDR2 FNYEAQ. The CDR3 consists of 15 residues. CDR3 sequence: CASSFGTGLGDMQYF. In DNA, the CDR3 is TGTGCCAGCAGCTTCGGGACAGGTCTTGGGGATATGCAGTATTTT.

This clonotype showed up just a few times. The chain joins TRBV7-9 to TRBJ2-1; perhaps TRBD1 as D (6 bases). Per the germline V gene, CDR1 is SEHNR and CDR2 is FQNEAQ (reference sequence). The CDR3 contains 13 residues. V shed 4 bases and J shed 11 bases, with 15 bases lying between them. CDR3: CASSSPSDSQQFF. CDR3 in DNA: TGTGCCAGCAGCTCGCCTTCGGACAGCCAGCAGTTCTTC. Based on the CDR3 plus reference TRBV7-9 and TRBJ2-1, the full variable domain is DTGVSQNPRHKITKRGQNVTFRCDPISEHNRLYWYRQTLGQGPEFLTYFQNEAQLEKSRLLSDRFSAERPKGSFSTLEIQRTEQGDSAMYLCASSSPSDSQQFFGPGTRLTVL.

This clonotype occurred a few times. V and J are TRBV20-1 and TRBJ1-1; 11 nucleotides align to TRBD1. From germline, CDR1 is DFQATT and CDR2 SNEGSKA (reference sequence). J lost 4 bases, V lost 6 bases, and 7 bases had no gene match. This CDR3 has 14 residues. CDR3 DNA sequence: TGCAGTGCAGAGAGGGACAGGGGGAGCACTGAAGCTTTCTTT. Amino acids: CSAERDRGSTEAFF.

This clonotype was counted a single time. The CDR3 region is CASSLRDYVYEQFF. CDR3 nucleotide sequence: TGTGCCAGCAGCCTCCGGGACTACGTCTATGAGCAGTTCTTC. This rearrangement joins TRBV5-6 to TRBJ2-1, with 7 bases matching TRBD2. V was clipped by 4 bases and J by 8 bases; unmatched bases: 9. CDR3 length equals 14 residues. Germline V gene sequence: CDR1 SGHDT, CDR2 YYEEEE.

The J gene is TRBJ1-1, the V gene TRBV7-9, with D hard to call. Looked up from germline, CDR1 is SEHNR and CDR2 is FQNEAQ (reference sequence). The length of the CDR3 is 14 residues. Trimming stripped 5 bases from V and 2 bases from J, with 12 bases between. The CDR3 here is CASSETRINTEAFF. CDR3 coding DNA: TGTGCCAGCAGCGAGACTCGGATTAACACTGAAGCTTTCTTT.

This clonotype has a handful of counts. The CDR3 is CASSEAGTTEAFF. DNA for the CDR3: TGTGCCAGCAGTGAAGCAGGTACCACTGAAGCTTTCTTT. The chain recombines TRBV6-1 with TRBJ1-1; D gene ambiguous. CDR3 size: 13 residues. Trimming cost V 0 bases and J 4 bases, with 6 bases left between them. Per the germline V gene, CDR1 is MNHNS and CDR2 is SASEGT.